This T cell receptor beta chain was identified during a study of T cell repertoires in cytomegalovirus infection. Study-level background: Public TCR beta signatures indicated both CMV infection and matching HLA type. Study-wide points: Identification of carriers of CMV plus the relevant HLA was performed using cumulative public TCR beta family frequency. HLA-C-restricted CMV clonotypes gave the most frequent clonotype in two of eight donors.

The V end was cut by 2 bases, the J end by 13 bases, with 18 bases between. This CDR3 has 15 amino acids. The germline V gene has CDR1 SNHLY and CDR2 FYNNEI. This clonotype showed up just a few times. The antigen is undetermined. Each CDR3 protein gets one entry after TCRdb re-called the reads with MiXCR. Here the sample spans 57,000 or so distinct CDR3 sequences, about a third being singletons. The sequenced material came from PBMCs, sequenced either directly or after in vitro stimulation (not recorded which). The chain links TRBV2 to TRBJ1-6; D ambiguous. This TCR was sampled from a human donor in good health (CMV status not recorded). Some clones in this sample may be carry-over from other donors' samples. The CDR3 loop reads CASSEPPLQAGPLHF. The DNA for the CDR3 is TGTGCCAGCAGTGAACCCCCGCTACAAGCGGGTCCCCTCCACTTT.